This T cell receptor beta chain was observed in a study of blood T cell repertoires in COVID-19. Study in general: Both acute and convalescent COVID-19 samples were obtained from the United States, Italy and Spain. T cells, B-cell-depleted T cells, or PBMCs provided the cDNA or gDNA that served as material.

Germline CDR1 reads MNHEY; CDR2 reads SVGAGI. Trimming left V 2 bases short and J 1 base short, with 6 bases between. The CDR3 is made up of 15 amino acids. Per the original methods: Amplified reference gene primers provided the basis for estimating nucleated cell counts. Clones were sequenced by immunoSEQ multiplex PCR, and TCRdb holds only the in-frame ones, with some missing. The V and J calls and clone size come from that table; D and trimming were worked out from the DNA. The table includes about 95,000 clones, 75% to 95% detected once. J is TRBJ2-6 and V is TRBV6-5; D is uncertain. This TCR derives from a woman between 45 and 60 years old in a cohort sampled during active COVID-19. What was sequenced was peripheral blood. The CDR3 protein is CASSYRRSGANVLTF. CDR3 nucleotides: TGTGCCAGCAGTTACCGCAGGTCTGGGGCCAACGTCCTGACTTTC.